The T cell receptor beta chain described here comes from a study of blood T cell repertoires in COVID-19. Produced via immunoSEQ multiplex PCR; TCRdb's table is partial and in-frame only. Counted here are roughly 4,800 clones, more than 70% occurring once; the ten biggest clones make up 42%. Seattle patient enrollment occurred during active infection, with longitudinal follow-up thereafter. The V gene's germline CDR1 is SNHLY and CDR2 FYNNEI. The CDR3 is 14 amino acids. The ends lost 7 bases at V and 3 bases at J; junction bases unmatched: 6. The chain couples TRBV2 to TRBJ1-3; TRBD1 aligns across 7 bases. This clonotype originated in a man in his sixties or seventies with COVID-19, enrolled during active disease. The sequenced sample consisted of peripheral blood. CDR3 sequence: CASTLRQGGNTIYF. Written as DNA, the CDR3 is TGTGCCAGCACCCTGCGACAGGGTGGAAACACCATATATTTT.